The 5 T cell receptor beta chains given below trace back to one sample, sequenced in a study of PD-L1 blockade in urothelial cancer. Profiled with immunoSEQ multiplex PCR; TCRdb holds only in-frame clones, not every one. This table has approximately 100,000 clones, approximately 85% appearing once. The source was PBMCs, collected around atezolizumab (anti-PD-L1) treatment. The receptors stem from a middle-aged man with urothelial cancer.

The gene calls are TRBV7-2 and TRBJ1-5; no definite D call. This CDR3 spans 13 amino acids. The V and J ends lost 6 bases and 0 bases respectively, with 6 bases between them. CDR1 and CDR2 (germline): SGHTA, FQGNSA. The CDR3: CASSPFSNQPQHF. The DNA of the CDR3 is TGTGCCAGCAGTCCCTTTAGCAATCAGCCCCAGCATTTT.

The chain carries TRBV7-8 and TRBJ2-3; 14 nucleotides align to TRBD2. The CDR3 has 17 amino acids. The junction had 4 bases not matched to a gene; V was cut back by 1 base and J by 4 bases. Germline loops: CDR1 SGHVS, CDR2 FQNEAQ. The CDR3 DNA follows: TGTGCCAGCAGCTTAGGGACTAGCGGGAGGAGCTCAGATACGCAGTATTTT. Protein sequence: CASSLGTSGRSSDTQYF.

The J gene is TRBJ1-1, the V gene TRBV7-2, with D possibly being TRBD1 (6 bases). V lost 0 bases, J lost 1 base, and 12 bases lay in between. The germline CDR1 and CDR2 sequences are SGHTA and FQGNSA. This CDR3 is built from 16 residues. The CDR3 coding sequence is TGTGCCAGCAGCTTAGCCCTGGGCAGGGGGAACACTGAAGCTTTCTTT. Translating gives CASSLALGRGNTEAFF.

In this sample, this clone turned up a few times. The rearrangement uses TRBV5-1 and TRBJ1-1; 7 nucleotides align to TRBD1. Germline CDR1 and CDR2: SGHRS and YFSETQ. The CDR3 loop spans 14 amino acids. Trimming at V came to 4 bases and at J to 1 base, leaving 4 bases not matched to a gene. As DNA, the CDR3 is TGCGCCAGCAGCACCGGACAGGAGAACACTGAAGCTTTCTTT. Amino acid sequence: CASSTGQENTEAFF.

The CDR3 sequence: CASSSGLAGGPNEQFF. The CDR3 DNA reads TGTGCCAGCAGTTCCGGACTAGCGGGAGGGCCAAATGAGCAGTTCTTC. This chain connects TRBV27 to TRBJ2-1; 15 bases are shared with TRBD2. CDR3 length: 16 residues. CDR1 and CDR2 from the germline V gene are MNHEY and SMNVEV (reference sequence). V dropped 4 bases and J dropped 7; count of bases not matched to a gene: 5.